This T cell receptor beta chain was retrieved from a study of control samples from healthy donors and cancer patients. Unmatched junction bases numbered 16, after V lost 7 bases and J lost 9 bases. CDR3 size: 15 residues. CDR1 SQVTM and CDR2 ANQGSEA come from the germline V gene. TCRdb keeps only in-frame clones here, not all; method: immunoSEQ multiplex PCR. The data show about 150,000 clones, with under 90% seen just once and over 4.5% held by the top ten. The sample consisted of blood. This TCR came from a man aged 30 to 45 in good health. The genes are TRBV29-1 and TRBJ2-1; 9 bases match TRBD1. Here the CDR3 DNA reads TGCAGCGGGGAAGGAGGGGGACAGGGTAGGTTTGAGCAGTTCTTC. Translated: CSGEGGGQGRFEQFF.